This T cell receptor beta chain was documented in a study of blood T cell repertoires in COVID-19. Background on the study: COVID-19 samples from acute and convalescent phases originated in the United States, Italy and Spain. In each case, the material was cDNA or gDNA derived from T cells, B-cell-depleted T cells, or PBMCs.

In the source study's methods: Reference gene primer amplification gave estimated nucleated cell counts. Measured with immunoSEQ multiplex PCR; TCRdb has only the in-frame clones, and not every one. The V and J calls and clone size come from that table; D and trimming were worked out from the DNA. The table shows 300,000 to 450,000 clones, with around 87% occurring only once. Germline V gene sequence: CDR1 MNHEY, CDR2 SVGAGI. Losses at the gene ends were 6 bases for V and 4 bases for J; bases not matched to a gene: 4. This CDR3 region has 13 residues. The Seattle patients joined while their infection was active and were tracked longitudinally afterward.

This clonotype was sampled from a woman aged 60-75 years with COVID-19, enrolled during active disease. The rearrangement links TRBV6-5 to TRBJ1-2, with 8 bases matching TRBD1. The sample consisted of peripheral blood. The CDR3 coding sequence is TGTGCCAGCAGACTAACAGGGGGCTATGGCTACACCTTC. Protein sequence: CASRLTGGYGYTF.